This record covers a single T cell receptor (beta chain). The data stem from a study of shared clonotypes between healthy human individuals. Germline V gene data show CDR1 as GTSNPN and CDR2 as SVGIG (reference sequence). The V gene lost 2 bases and the J gene lost 2 bases, with 15 bases spanning the gap. This CDR3 is built from 15 residues. Genomic DNA per cell subset filled all wells of several immunoSEQ plates. The sequencing of unsorted PBMC DNA took place on ten immunoSEQ deep assay plates. How the authors handled the data: Junction-only immunoSEQ sequences carried no quality scores, so filtering differed. Measured with immunoSEQ multiplex PCR; TCRdb has only the in-frame clones, and not every one. The D gene and trimming were derived from the DNA, and the V and J assignments and clone size from that table. Of around 480,000 clones listed, over 75% were seen once; the top ten hold approximately 12%.

The study drew its donors from healthy HIV-negative adults without recent acute infections or vaccinations. The V call is TRBV30, the J call TRBJ1-2; D unresolved. This TCR was recovered from a woman in her forties in good health. Some clones in this sample may be carry-over from other donors' samples. Source material: PBMCs. CDR3 protein: CAWSRAISYNYGYTF. In DNA, the CDR3 is TGTGCCTGGAGTCGTGCCATTTCCTACAACTATGGCTACACCTTC.